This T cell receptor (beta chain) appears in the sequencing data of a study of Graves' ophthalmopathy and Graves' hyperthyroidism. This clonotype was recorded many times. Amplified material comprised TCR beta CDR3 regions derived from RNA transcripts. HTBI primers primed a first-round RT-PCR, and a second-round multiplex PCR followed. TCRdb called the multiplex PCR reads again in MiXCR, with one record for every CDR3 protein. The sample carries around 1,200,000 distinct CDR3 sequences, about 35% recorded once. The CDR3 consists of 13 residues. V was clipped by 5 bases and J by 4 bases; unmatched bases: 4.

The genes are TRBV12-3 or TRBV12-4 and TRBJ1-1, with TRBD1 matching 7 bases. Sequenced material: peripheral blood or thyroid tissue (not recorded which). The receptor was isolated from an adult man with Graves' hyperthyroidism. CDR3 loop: CASSLNRGTEAFF. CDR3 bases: TGTGCCAGCAGTCTAAACAGGGGCACTGAAGCTTTCTTT.